This T cell receptor (beta chain) was sequenced for a study of somatic mutations in cytotoxic T cells in rheumatoid arthritis. Study overall: Peripheral blood samples of approximately 30 ml EDTA were taken from patients directly after diagnosis and before treatment. Follow-up specimens were obtained over the course of immunosuppressive therapy such as methotrexate, hydroxychloroquine and sulfasalazine.

Some clones are missing from TCRdb's copy, which holds only in-frame ones; the method was immunoSEQ multiplex PCR. The table shows some 6,700 clones, with around 77% occurring only once. The investigators isolated CD4+ and CD8+ cells by positive magnetic bead selection and checked their purity by flow cytometry. The clonotype was recovered from a woman aged 70-85 years with rheumatoid arthritis. Sequencing used CD8+ T cells sorted from blood, obtained at a follow-up visit.

The CDR3, as DNA: TGTGCCAGCAGTTATGGACGGACAGCTTTGAATGAGCAGTTCTTC. Translation: CASSYGRTALNEQFF. V usage is TRBV6-5 and J usage is TRBJ2-1, with D possibly matching TRBD1 (6 bases). The CDR3 totals 15 residues. Germline V gene data show CDR1 as MNHEY and CDR2 as SVGAGI. The V end was cut by 3 bases, the J end by 7 bases, with 16 bases between.